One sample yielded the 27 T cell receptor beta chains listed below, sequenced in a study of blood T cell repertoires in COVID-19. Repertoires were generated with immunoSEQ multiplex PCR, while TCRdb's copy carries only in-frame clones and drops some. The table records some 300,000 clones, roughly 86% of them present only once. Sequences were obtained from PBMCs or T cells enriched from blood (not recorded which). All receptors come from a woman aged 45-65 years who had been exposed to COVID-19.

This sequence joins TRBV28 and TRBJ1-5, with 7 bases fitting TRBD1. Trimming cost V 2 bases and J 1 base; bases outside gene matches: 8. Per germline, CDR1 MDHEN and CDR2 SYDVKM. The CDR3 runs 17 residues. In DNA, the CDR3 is TGTGCCAGCAGTTTACTCACCGGGACAGTGAGCAATCAGCCCCAGCATTTT. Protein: CASSLLTGTVSNQPQHF. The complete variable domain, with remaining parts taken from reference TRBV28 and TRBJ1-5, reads DVKVTQSSRYLVKRTGEKVFLECVQDMDHENMFWYRQDPGLGLRLIYFSYDVKMKEKGDIPEGYSVSREKKERFSLILESASTNQTSMYLCASSLLTGTVSNQPQHFGDGTRLSIL.

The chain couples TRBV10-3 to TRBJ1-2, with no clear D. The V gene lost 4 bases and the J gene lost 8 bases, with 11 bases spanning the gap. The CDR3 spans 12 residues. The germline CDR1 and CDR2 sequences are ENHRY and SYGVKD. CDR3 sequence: CAISGGETGYTF. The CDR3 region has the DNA TGTGCCATCAGTGGTGGGGAGACGGGCTACACCTTC.

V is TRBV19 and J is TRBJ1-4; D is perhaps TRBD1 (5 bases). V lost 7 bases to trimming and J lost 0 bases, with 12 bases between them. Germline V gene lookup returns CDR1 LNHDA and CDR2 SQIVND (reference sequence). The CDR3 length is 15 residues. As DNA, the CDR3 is TGTGCCAGTACCCGCGGGGGGGCAACTAATGAAAAACTGTTTTTT. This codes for CASTRGGATNEKLFF.

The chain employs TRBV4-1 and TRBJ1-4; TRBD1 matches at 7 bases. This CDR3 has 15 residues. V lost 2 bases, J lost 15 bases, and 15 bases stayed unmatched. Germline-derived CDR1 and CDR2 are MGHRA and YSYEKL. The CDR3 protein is CASSQPGQRQPKLFF. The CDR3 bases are TGCGCCAGCAGCCAACCGGGACAGAGACAACCCAAGTTGTTTTTT.

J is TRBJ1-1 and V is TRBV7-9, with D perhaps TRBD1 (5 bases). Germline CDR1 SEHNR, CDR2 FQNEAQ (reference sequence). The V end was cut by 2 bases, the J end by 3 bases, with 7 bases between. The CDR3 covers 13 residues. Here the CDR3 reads CASSLKGDTEAFF. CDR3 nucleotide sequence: TGTGCCAGCAGCTTAAAAGGGGACACTGAAGCTTTCTTT.

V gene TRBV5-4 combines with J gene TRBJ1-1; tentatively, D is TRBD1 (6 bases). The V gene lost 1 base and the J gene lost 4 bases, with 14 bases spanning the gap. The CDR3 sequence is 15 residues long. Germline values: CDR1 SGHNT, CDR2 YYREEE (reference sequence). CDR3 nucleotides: TGTGCCAGCAGCTTGCGGGGGGGCAAGGGCACTGAAGCTTTCTTT. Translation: CASSLRGGKGTEAFF.

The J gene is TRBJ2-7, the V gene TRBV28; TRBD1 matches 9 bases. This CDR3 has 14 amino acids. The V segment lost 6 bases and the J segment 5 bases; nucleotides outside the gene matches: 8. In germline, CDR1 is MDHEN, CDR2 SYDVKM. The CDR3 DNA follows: TGTGCCAGCAGCCGGGACAGGGTACGTAACGAGCAGTACTTC. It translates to CASSRDRVRNEQYF.

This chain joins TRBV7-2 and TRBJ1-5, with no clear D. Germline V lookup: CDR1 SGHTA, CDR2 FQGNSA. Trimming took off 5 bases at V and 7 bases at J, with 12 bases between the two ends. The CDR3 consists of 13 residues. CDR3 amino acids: CASSPGREQPQHF. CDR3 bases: TGTGCCAGCAGCCCTGGGCGGGAACAGCCCCAGCATTTT.

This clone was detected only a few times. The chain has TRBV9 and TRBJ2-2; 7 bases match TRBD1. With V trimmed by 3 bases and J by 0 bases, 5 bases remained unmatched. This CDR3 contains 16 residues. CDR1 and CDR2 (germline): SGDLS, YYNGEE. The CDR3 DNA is TGTGCCAGCAGCGAAGCCGGGACAGCGAACACCGGGGAGCTGTTTTTT. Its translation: CASSEAGTANTGELFF.

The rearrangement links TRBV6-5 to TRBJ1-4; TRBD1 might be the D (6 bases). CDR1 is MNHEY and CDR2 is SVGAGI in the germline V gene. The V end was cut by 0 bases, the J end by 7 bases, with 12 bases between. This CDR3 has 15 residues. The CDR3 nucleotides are TGTGCCAGCAGTTACTCGGGCAGAGGGGGTGAAAAACTGTTTTTT. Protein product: CASSYSGRGGEKLFF.

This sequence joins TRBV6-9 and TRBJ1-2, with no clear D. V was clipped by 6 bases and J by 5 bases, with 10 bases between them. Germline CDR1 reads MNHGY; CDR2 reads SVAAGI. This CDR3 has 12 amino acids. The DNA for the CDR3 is TGTGCCAGCAGCTATGAGGTTTATGGCTACACCTTC. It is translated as CASSYEVYGYTF.

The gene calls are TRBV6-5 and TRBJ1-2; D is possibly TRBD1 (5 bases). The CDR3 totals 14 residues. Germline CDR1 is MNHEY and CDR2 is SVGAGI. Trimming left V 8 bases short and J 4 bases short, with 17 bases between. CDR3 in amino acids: CASDPNRSSYGYTF. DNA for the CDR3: TGTGCCAGCGACCCCAACAGGTCCTCCTATGGCTACACCTTC.

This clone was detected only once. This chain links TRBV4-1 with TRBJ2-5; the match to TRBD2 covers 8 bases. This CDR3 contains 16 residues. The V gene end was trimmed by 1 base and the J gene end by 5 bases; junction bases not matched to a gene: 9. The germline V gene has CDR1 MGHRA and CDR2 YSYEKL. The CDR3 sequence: CASSQGLRGEWETQYF. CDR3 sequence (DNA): TGCGCCAGCAGCCAAGGATTGCGGGGGGAGTGGGAGACCCAGTACTTC.

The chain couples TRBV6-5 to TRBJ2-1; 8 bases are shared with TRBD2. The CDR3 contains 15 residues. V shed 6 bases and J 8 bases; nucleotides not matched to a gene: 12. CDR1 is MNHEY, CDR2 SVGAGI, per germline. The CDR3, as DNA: TGTGCCAGCAGCTTGGCCCCGGGGGGGGCCTATGAGCAGTTCTTC. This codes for CASSLAPGGAYEQFF.

CDR3 sequence: CASSPIRDIYNEQFF. In DNA, the CDR3 is TGTGCCAGCTCGCCAATACGGGATATCTACAATGAGCAGTTCTTC. The chain employs TRBV18 and TRBJ2-1, with D possibly being TRBD2 (5 bases). The CDR3 loop spans 15 amino acids. Trimming shortened V by 6 bases and J by 3 bases, and 15 bases separated the two germline ends. From germline, CDR1 is KGHSH and CDR2 LQKENI. The full variable domain, in which reference TRBV18 and TRBJ2-1 provide the parts outside the CDR3, is NAGVMQNPRHLVRRRGQEARLRCSPMKGHSHVYWYRQLPEEGLKFMVYLQKENIIDESGMPKERFSAEFPKEGPSILRIQQVVRGDSAAYFCASSPIRDIYNEQFFGPGTRLTVL.

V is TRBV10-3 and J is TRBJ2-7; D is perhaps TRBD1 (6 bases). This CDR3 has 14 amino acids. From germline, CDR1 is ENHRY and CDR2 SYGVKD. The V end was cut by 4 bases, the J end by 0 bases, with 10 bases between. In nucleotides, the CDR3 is TGTGCCATCAGTGGTAGGGACAACTCCTACGAGCAGTACTTC. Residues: CAISGRDNSYEQYF.

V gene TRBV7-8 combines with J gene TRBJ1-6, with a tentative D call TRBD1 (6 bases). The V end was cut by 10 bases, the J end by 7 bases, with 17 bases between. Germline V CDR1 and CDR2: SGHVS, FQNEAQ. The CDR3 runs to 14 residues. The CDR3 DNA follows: TGTGCCATAACGCAGGGGTTGTGGAATTCACCCCTCCACTTT. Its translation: CAITQGLWNSPLHF.

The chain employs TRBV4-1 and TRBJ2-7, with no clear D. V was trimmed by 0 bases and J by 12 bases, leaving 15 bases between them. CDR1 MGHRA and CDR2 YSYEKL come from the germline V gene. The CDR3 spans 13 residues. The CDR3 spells CASSQEFSFPPYF. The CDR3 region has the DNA TGCGCCAGCAGCCAAGAATTTTCCTTTCCTCCGTACTTC.

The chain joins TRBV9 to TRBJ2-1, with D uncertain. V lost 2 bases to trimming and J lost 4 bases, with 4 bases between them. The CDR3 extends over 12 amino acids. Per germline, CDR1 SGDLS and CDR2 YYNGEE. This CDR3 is CASSVSYNEQFF. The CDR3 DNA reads TGTGCCAGCAGCGTTTCGTACAATGAGCAGTTCTTC.

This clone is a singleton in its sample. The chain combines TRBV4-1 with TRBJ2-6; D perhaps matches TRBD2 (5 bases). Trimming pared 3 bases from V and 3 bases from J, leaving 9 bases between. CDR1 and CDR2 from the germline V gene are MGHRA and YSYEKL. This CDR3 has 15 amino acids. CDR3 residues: CASSQLGVGANVLTF. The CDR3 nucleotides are TGCGCCAGCAGCCAGCTCGGGGTTGGGGCCAACGTCCTGACTTTC.

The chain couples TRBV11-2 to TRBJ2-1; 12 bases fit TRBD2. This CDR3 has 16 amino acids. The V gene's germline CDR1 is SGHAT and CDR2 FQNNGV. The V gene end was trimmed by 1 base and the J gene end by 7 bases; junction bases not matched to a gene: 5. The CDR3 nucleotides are TGTGCCAGCAGCTTAGGGCTAGCGGGGGGGCAGAATGAGCAGTTCTTC. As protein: CASSLGLAGGQNEQFF.

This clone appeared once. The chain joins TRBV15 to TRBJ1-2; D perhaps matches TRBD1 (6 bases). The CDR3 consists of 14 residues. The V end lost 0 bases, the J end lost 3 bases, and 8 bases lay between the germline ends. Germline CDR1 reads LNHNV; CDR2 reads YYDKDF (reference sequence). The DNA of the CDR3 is TGTGCCACCAGCAGAGATAAGGGGGACTATGGCTACACCTTC. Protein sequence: CATSRDKGDYGYTF.

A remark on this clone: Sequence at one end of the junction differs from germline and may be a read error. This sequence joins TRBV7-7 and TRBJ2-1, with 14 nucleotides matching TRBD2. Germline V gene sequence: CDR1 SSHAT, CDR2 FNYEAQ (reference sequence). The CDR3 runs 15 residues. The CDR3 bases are TGTGCTAGCAGCGAGGGACTAGCGGGGGTAGATGAGCAGTTCTTC. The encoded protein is CASSEGLAGVDEQFF.

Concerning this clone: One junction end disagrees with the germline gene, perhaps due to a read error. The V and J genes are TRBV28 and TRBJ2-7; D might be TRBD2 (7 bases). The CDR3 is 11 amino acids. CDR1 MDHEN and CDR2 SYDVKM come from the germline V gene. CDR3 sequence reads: CASSSGGPLRF. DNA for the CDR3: TGTGCCAGCAGTTCCGGGGGGCCCCTCCGCTTC.

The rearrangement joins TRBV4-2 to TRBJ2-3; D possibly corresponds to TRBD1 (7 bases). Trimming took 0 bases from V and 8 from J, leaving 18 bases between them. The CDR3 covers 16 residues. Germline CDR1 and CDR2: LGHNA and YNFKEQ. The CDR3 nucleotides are TGTGCCAGCAGCCAAGACGGCCCAGGGGGGATAGGTACGCAGTATTTT. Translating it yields CASSQDGPGGIGTQYF.

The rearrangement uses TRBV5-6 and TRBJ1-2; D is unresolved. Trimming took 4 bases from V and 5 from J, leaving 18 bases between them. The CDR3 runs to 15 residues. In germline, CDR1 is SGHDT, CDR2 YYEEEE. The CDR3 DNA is TGTGCCAGCAGCACCGGGAGCATACACGGATATGGCTACACCTTC. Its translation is CASSTGSIHGYGYTF.

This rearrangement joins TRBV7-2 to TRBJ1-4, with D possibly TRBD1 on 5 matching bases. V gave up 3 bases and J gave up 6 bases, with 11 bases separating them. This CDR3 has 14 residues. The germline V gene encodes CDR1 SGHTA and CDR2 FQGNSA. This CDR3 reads CASSFGGMDEKLFF. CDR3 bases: TGTGCCAGCAGCTTCGGGGGGATGGATGAAAAACTGTTTTTT.